This section outlines one TCR beta chain sequence together with its context. This entry comes from a study of blood T cell repertoires in COVID-19. Study in general: Researchers got acute and convalescent COVID-19 samples from the United States, Italy and Spain. PBMCs, B-cell-depleted T cells, or T cells were the source of the cDNA or gDNA that made up the material.

In the study's own analysis: Estimation of nucleated cell counts was performed using reference gene primer amplification. Only in-frame clones appear in the TCRdb table, and some are missing; sequencing was by immunoSEQ multiplex PCR. The V and J calls and clone size were taken over from that table, and D and trimming were inferred from the DNA. In the table there are around 53,000 clones, 65% to 85% of which are singletons. The receptor's source is a man in his 70s with active or convalescent COVID-19. The sample consisted of peripheral blood.

The DNA for the CDR3 is TGTGCCAGCAGCTCCGACCGGGTCAACTATGGCTACACCTTC. It specifies CASSSDRVNYGYTF. The V call is TRBV7-7, the J call TRBJ1-2; D not resolved. The germline V and J ends were trimmed by 4 bases and 2 bases, with 11 bases remaining between them. The length of the CDR3 is 14 residues. The germline V gene encodes CDR1 SSHAT and CDR2 FNYEAQ (reference sequence).